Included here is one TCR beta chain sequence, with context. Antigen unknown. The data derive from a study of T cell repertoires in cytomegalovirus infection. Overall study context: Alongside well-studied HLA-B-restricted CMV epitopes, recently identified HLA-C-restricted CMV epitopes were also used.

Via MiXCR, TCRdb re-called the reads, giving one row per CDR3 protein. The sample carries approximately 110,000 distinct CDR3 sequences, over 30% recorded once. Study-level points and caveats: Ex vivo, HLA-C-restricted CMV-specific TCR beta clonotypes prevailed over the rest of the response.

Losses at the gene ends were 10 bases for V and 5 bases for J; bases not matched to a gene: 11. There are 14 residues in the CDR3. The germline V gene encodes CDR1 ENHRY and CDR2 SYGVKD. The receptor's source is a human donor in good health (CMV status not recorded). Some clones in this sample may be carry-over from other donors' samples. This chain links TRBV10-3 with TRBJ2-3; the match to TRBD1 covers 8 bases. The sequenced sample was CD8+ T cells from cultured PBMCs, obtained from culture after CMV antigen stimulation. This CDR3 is CATSGTGDGDTQYF. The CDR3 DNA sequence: TGTGCCACCTCCGGGACAGGAGACGGAGATACGCAGTATTTT.